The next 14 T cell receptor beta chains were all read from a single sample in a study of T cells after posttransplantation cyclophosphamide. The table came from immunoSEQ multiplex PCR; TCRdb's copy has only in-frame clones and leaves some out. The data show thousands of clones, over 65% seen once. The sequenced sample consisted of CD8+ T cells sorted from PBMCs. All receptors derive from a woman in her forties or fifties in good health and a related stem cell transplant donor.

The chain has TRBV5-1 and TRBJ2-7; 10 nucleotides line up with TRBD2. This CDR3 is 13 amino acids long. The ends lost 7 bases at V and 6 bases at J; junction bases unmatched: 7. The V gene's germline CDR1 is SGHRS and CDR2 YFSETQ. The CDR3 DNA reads TGCGCCAGCGCAAGCGGGGGGGCTGGCGAGCAGTACTTC. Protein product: CASASGGAGEQYF.

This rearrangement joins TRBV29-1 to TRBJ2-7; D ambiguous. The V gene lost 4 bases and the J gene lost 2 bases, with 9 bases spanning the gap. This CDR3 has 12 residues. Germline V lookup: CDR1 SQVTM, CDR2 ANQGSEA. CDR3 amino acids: CSVGGVTYEQYF. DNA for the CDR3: TGCAGCGTTGGCGGAGTCACCTACGAGCAGTACTTC.

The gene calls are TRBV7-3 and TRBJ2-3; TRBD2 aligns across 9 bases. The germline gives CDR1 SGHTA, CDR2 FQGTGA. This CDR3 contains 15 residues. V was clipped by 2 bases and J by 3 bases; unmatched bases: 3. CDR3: CASSLLAGGTDTQYF. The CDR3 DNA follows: TGTGCCAGCAGCTTATTGGCGGGAGGGACAGATACGCAGTATTTT.

The CDR3: CASSQQRSRIYNEQFF. The CDR3, as DNA: TGTGCCAGCAGCCAACAACGTAGCAGAATCTACAATGAGCAGTTCTTC. The gene calls are TRBV14 and TRBJ2-1, with no clear D. The CDR3 covers 16 residues. The V gene lost 2 bases and the J gene lost 3 bases, with 14 bases spanning the gap. Germline V gives CDR1 SGHDN, CDR2 FVKESK.

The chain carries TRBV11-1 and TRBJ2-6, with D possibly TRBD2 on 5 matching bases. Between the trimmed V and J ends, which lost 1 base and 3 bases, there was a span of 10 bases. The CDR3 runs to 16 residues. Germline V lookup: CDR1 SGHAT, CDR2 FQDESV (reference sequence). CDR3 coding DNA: TGTGCCAGCAGCTTAGGGGGAGCAGGTGGGGCCAACGTCCTGACTTTC. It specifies CASSLGGAGGANVLTF. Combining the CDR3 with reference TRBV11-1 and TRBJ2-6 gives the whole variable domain EAEVAQSPRYKITEKSQAVAFWCDPISGHATLYWYRQILGQGPELLVQFQDESVVDDSQLPKDRFSAERLKGVDSTLKIQPAELGDSAMYLCASSLGGAGGANVLTFGAGSRLTVL.

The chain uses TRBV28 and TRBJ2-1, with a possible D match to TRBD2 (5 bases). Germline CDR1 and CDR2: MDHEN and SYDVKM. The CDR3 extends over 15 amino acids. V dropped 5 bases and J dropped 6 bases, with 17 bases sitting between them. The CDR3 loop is CASSPPGPGINEQFF. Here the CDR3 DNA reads TGTGCCAGCAGTCCTCCGGGCCCGGGGATCAATGAGCAGTTCTTC.

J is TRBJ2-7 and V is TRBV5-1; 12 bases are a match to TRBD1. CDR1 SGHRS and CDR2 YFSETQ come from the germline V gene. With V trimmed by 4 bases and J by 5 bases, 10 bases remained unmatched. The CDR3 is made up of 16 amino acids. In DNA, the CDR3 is TGCGCCAGCAGCCCGGGGACAGGGGGCGAGTCGGACGAGCAGTACTTC. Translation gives CASSPGTGGESDEQYF.

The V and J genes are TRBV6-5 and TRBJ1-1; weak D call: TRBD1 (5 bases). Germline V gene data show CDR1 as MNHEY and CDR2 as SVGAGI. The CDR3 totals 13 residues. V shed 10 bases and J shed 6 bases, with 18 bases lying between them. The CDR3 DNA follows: TGTGCCACCGTATTGGAGGGGCGCGCTGAAGCTTTCTTT. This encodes CATVLEGRAEAFF.

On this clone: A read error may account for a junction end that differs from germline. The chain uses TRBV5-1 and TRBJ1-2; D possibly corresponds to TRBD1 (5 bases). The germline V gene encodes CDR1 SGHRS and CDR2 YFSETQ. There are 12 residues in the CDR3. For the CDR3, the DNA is TGCGCCAGCAGCTTCCCGGGGGATGGCTACGCCTTC. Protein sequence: CASSFPGDGYAF.

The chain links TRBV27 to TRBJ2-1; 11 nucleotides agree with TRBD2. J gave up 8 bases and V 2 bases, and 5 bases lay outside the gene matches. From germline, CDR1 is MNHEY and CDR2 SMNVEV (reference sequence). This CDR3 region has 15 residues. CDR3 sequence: CASSLGTSGRDEQFF. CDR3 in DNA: TGTGCCAGCAGTTTAGGGACTAGCGGTCGAGATGAGCAGTTCTTC.

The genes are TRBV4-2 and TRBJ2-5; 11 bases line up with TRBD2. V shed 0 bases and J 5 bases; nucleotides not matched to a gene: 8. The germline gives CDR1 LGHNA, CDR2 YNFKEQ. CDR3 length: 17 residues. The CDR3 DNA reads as TGTGCCAGCAGCCAAGATTTATCGACTAGCGGGGCGGAGACCCAGTACTTC. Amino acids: CASSQDLSTSGAETQYF.

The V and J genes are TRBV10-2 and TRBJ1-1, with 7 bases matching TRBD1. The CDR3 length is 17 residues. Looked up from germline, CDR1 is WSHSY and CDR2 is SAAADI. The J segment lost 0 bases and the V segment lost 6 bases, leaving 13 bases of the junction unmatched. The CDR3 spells CASRLTGTLALNTEAFF. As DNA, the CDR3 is TGCGCCAGCAGACTGACAGGGACTCTCGCCCTGAACACTGAAGCTTTCTTT.

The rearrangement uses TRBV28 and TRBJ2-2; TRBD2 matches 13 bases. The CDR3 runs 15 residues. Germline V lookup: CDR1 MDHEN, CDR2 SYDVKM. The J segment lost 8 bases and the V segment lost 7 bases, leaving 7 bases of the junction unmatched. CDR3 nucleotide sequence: TGTGCCAGCACTCCCACGGGACTAGCGGGAGGGGAGCTGTTTTTT. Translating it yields CASTPTGLAGGELFF.

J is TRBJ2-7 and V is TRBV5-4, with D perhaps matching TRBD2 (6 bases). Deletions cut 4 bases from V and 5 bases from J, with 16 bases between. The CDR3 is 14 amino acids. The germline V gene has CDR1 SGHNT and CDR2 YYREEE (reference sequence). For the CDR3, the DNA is TGTGCCAGCAGCCAAAATTGGGAGGCCGACGAGCAGTACTTC. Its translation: CASSQNWEADEQYF. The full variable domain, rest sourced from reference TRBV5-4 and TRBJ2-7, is ETGVTQSPTHLIKTRGQQVTLRCSSQSGHNTVSWYQQALGQGPQFIFQYYREEENGRGNFPPRFSGLQFPNYSSELNVNALELDDSALYLCASSQNWEADEQYFGPGTRLTVT.